This T cell receptor (beta chain) was documented in a study of blood T cell repertoires in COVID-19. Across the study: COVID-19 samples from acute and convalescent phases originated in the United States, Italy and Spain.

The V gene end was trimmed by 3 bases and the J gene end by 0 bases; junction bases not matched to a gene: 4. Germline assignment: CDR1 SQVTM and CDR2 ANQGSEA. This CDR3 region has 14 residues. Study members were between roughly 18 and 100 years old and lived in roughly 24 US regions. Participants' own reports of clinical history determined their cohort assignment. In the source study's methods: Estimated nucleated cell counts came from reference gene primer amplification. Assay: immunoSEQ multiplex PCR; the TCRdb copy retains only in-frame clones and omits some. Clonal size and the V and J genes are those of that table, whereas D and trimming came from the DNA. This sample has fewer than 350,000 clones, with around 89% found just once.

The V gene is TRBV29-1, the J gene TRBJ2-7; 8 bases are a match to TRBD1. Sequencing used PBMCs or T cells enriched from blood (not recorded which). The TCR comes from a woman aged 18-30 years with acute COVID-19. The chain's CDR3 is CSVDRTGSSYEQYF. The CDR3 DNA follows: TGCAGCGTTGACCGGACAGGGAGCTCCTACGAGCAGTACTTC.